This entry lists 9 T cell receptor beta chains sequenced from one sample in a study of OX40 agonist ivuxolimab in advanced cancers. Profiling relied on immunoSEQ multiplex PCR, and the TCRdb table lists in-frame clones only, not all of them. The sample shows about 53,000 clones, roughly 90% of them seen only once. This sample comprised CD4+ or CD8+ T cells sorted from blood, obtained in a trial of the OX40 agonist ivuxolimab. All receptors derive from an adult with an advanced solid tumor such as melanoma, head and neck, liver or kidney cancer.

V gene TRBV27 combines with J gene TRBJ1-4; D gene unclear. Germline CDR1 MNHEY, CDR2 SMNVEV (reference sequence). The ends were cut back, 5 bases at V and 4 bases at J, with 11 bases in the middle. The CDR3 is 14 residues long. For the CDR3, the DNA is TGTGCCAGCAGTAGGCGACAATTTAATGAAAAACTGTTTTTT. This gives the protein CASSRRQFNEKLFF.

This sequence joins TRBV18 and TRBJ2-1; 8 bases agree with TRBD1. With 3 bases clipped from V and 0 bases from J, the junction kept 7 bases outside the gene matches. The germline gives CDR1 KGHSH, CDR2 LQKENI. The CDR3 runs to 17 residues. The CDR3 DNA reads TGTGCCAGCTCACCGCCGACAGGGGCGAGCTCCTACAATGAGCAGTTCTTC. Residues: CASSPPTGASSYNEQFF.

CDR3 residues: CASSSGKSADTQYF. The CDR3 bases are TGCGCCAGCAGCTCGGGCAAATCAGCAGATACGCAGTATTTT. V gene TRBV5-1 combines with J gene TRBJ2-3; D remains unclear. Germline CDR1 reads SGHRS; CDR2 reads YFSETQ. The V end was cut by 3 bases, the J end by 4 bases, with 12 bases between. This CDR3 has 14 residues.

This chain uses TRBV27 with TRBJ2-1, with 9 bases matching TRBD2. In germline, CDR1 is MNHEY, CDR2 SMNVEV (reference sequence). Trimming took 3 bases from V and 9 from J; bases not matched to a gene: 3. The CDR3 runs 13 residues. CDR3 protein: CASSLGTSIEQFF. The CDR3 DNA reads as TGTGCCAGCAGTTTGGGGACTAGCATTGAGCAGTTCTTC.

The rearrangement links TRBV4-1 to TRBJ1-6; no firm D call. CDR1 is MGHRA, CDR2 YSYEKL, per germline. V was cut by 2 bases and J by 14 bases, with 19 bases left in between. This CDR3 region has 15 residues. The chain's CDR3 is CASSQNPAAGVSLHF. CDR3 bases: TGCGCCAGCAGCCAAAACCCGGCCGCGGGTGTGTCCCTCCACTTT.

This chain links TRBV7-9 with TRBJ2-7; D is unclear. Germline CDR1 and CDR2: SEHNR and FQNEAQ (reference sequence). This CDR3 has 15 amino acids. Trimming cost V 4 bases and J 4 bases, with 17 bases left between them. The CDR3 sequence: CASSSRDQTGYEQYF. The CDR3 DNA reads TGTGCCAGCAGCTCTAGAGACCAAACGGGTTACGAGCAGTACTTC.

The chain combines TRBV5-5 with TRBJ1-2; TRBD1 agrees at 8 bases. V shed 2 bases and J 4 bases; nucleotides not matched to a gene: 4. CDR1 SGHKS and CDR2 YYEKEE come from the germline V gene (reference sequence). CDR3 length equals 14 residues. The CDR3 bases are TGTGCCAGCAGCTTTTTCGACAGGGGCTATGGCTACACCTTC. Amino acid sequence: CASSFFDRGYGYTF.

This sequence joins TRBV7-8 and TRBJ1-2, with 9 bases identical to TRBD1. The CDR3 length is 13 residues. Germline CDR1 reads SGHVS; CDR2 reads FQNEAQ. The trim removed 5 bases at V and 5 bases at J, leaving 3 bases unmatched. CDR3 region: CASSQGTGYGYTF. The DNA for the CDR3 is TGTGCCAGCAGCCAGGGGACAGGGTATGGCTACACCTTC.

The CDR3 sequence is CASRTGTGVMDWYGYTF. The CDR3 DNA reads as TGTGCCAGCAGAACCGGGACAGGGGTTATGGATTGGTATGGCTACACCTTC. The chain carries TRBV27 and TRBJ1-2; TRBD1 agrees at 10 bases. Germline assignment: CDR1 MNHEY and CDR2 SMNVEV (reference sequence). The trim removed 6 bases at V and 5 bases at J, leaving 15 bases unmatched. The CDR3 has 17 residues.